This TCR beta chain was observed in a study of blood T cell repertoires in COVID-19. Germline loops: CDR1 MDHEN, CDR2 SYDVKM. CDR3 length: 15 amino acids. Trimming took 6 bases from V and 6 from J; bases not matched to a gene: 5. Method: immunoSEQ multiplex PCR; TCRdb's copy keeps in-frame clones and lacks some. The sample lists 91,000 or so clones; approximately 87% were seen once. Sequences were obtained from peripheral blood. The rearrangement links TRBV28 to TRBJ2-1, with 13 nucleotides matching TRBD2. The sequence derives from a human donor in a cohort sampled during active COVID-19. The CDR3 region is CASRPTSGRANEQFF. CDR3 nucleotides: TGTGCCAGCAGACCTACTAGCGGGAGGGCCAATGAGCAGTTCTTC.